The 5 T cell receptor beta chains below were found in one sample sequenced in a study of cytomegalovirus exposure and HLA in healthy donors. The protocol was immunoSEQ multiplex PCR, while the TCRdb copy is restricted to in-frame clones and leaves out a portion. The sample lists 100,000 to 150,000 clones; nearly 90% were seen once. Material: PBMCs. The receptors were sampled from a young woman in good health and CMV-seronegative.

The chain combines TRBV7-9 with TRBJ2-7; D might be TRBD1 (6 bases). Trimming took 1 base from V and 2 from J, leaving 21 bases between them. Per the germline V gene, CDR1 is SEHNR and CDR2 is FQNEAQ (reference sequence). The CDR3 is 18 amino acids. The CDR3 loop is CASSLGVMGQPPPYEQYF. CDR3 nucleotide sequence: TGTGCCAGCAGCTTAGGGGTGATGGGACAACCTCCTCCCTACGAGCAGTACTTC.

The genes are TRBV7-9 and TRBJ1-2; D remains unclear. There are 14 residues in the CDR3. The germline gives CDR1 SEHNR, CDR2 FQNEAQ (reference sequence). The V end was cut by 2 bases, the J end by 5 bases, with 12 bases between. The CDR3: CASSLPGPGYGYTF. The CDR3 bases are TGTGCCAGCAGCTTACCGGGTCCGGGATATGGCTACACCTTC.

The chain couples TRBV19 to TRBJ2-2, with TRBD1 matching over 8 bases. Germline CDR1 and CDR2: LNHDA and SQIVND (reference sequence). V dropped 6 bases and J dropped 7; count of bases not matched to a gene: 7. The CDR3 consists of 14 residues. CDR3 coding DNA: TGTGCCAGTAGCCTCGGACAGGGTAGCGGGGAGCTGTTTTTT. It translates to CASSLGQGSGELFF.

The rearrangement links TRBV7-2 to TRBJ2-3; D possibly corresponds to TRBD2 (6 bases). The CDR3 contains 13 residues. V lost 5 bases to trimming and J lost 6 bases, with 12 bases between them. The germline V gene encodes CDR1 SGHTA and CDR2 FQGNSA. DNA of the CDR3: TGTGCCAGCAGCCCGCTAAGCGGGGATACGCAGTATTTT. Protein sequence: CASSPLSGDTQYF.

This sequence joins TRBV4-1 and TRBJ1-5, with 9 positions matching TRBD1. Germline V lookup: CDR1 MGHRA, CDR2 YSYEKL. With V trimmed by 4 bases and J by 6 bases, 7 bases remained unmatched. The CDR3 totals 15 residues. In DNA form, the CDR3 reads TGCGCCAGCAGCCCCGGGACAGGGCTCCGTCAGCCCCAGCATTTT. Residues: CASSPGTGLRQPQHF.